In its sample, the clone carrying this TCR beta chain was seen a few times. The data were taken from a study of cytomegalovirus exposure and HLA in healthy donors. Trimming took 6 bases from V and 0 from J; bases not matched to a gene: 3. This CDR3 comprises 14 residues. CDR1 and CDR2 from the germline V gene are MRHNA and SNTAGT. PCR primers comprised 60 Vbeta and 13 Jbeta primers. Using immunoSEQ multiplex PCR, the repertoire was profiled, and TCRdb retains in-frame clones only, with some absent. The data hold about 140,000 clones, with 75% to 80% observed a single time. The material sequenced was PBMCs. This sequence originates from a woman in her late teens or twenties in good health and CMV-seropositive. This sequence joins TRBV6-4 and TRBJ1-1, with 8 positions matching TRBD1. The chain's CDR3 is CASRGQAMNTEAFF. CDR3 sequence (DNA): TGTGCCAGCAGGGGACAGGCCATGAACACTGAAGCTTTCTTT.